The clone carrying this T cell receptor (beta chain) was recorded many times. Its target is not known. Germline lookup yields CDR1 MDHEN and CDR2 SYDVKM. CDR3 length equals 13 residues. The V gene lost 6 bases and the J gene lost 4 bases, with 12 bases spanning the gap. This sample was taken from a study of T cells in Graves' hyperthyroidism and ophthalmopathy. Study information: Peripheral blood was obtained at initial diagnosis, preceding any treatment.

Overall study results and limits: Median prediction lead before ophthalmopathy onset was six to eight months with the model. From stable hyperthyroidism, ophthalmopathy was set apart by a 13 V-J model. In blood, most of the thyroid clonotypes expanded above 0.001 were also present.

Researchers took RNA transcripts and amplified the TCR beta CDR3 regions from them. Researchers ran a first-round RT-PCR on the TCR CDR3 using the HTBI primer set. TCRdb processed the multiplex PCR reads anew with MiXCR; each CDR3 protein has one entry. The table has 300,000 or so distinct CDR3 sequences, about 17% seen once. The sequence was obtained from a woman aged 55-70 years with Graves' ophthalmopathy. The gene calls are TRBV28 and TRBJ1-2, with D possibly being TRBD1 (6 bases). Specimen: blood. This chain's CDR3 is CASSLQGAYGYTF. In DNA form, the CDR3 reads TGTGCCAGCAGCCTACAGGGAGCCTATGGCTACACCTTC.